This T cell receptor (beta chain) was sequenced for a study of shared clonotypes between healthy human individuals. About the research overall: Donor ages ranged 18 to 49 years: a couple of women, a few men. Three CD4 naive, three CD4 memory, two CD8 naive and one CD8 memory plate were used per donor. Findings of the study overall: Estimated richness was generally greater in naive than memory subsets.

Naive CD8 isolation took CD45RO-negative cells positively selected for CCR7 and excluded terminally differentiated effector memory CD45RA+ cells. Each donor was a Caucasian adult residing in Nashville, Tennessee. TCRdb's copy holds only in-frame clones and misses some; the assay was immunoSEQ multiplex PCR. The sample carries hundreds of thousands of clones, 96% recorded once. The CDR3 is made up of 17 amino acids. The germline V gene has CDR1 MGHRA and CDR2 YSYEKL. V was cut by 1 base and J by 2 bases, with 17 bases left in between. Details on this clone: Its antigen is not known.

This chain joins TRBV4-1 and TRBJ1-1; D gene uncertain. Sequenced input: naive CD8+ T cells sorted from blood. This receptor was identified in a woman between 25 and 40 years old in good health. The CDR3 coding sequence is TGCGCCAGCAGCCAAGGGGTAAGTTACGCGGCCAACACTGAAGCTTTCTTT. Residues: CASSQGVSYAANTEAFF.